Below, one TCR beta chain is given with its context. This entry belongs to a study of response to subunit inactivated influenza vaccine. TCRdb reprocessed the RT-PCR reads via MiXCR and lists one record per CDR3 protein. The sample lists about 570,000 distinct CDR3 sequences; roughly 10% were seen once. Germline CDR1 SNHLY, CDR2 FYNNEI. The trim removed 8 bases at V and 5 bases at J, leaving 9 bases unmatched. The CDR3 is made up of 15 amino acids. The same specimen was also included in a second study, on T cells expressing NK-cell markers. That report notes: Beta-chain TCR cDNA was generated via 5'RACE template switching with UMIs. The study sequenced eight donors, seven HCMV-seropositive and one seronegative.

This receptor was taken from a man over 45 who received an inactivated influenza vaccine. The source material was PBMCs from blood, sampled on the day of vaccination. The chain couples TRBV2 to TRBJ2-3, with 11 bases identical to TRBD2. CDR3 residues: CASQIAGGLEDTQYF. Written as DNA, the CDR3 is TGTGCCAGCCAAATAGCGGGGGGGCTCGAAGATACGCAGTATTTT. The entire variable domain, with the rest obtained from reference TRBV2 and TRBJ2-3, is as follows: EPEVTQTPSHQVTQMGQEVILRCVPISNHLYFYWYRQILGQKVEFLVSFYNNEISEKSEIFDDQFSVERPDGSNFTLKIRSTKLEDSAMYFCASQIAGGLEDTQYFGPGTRLTVL.